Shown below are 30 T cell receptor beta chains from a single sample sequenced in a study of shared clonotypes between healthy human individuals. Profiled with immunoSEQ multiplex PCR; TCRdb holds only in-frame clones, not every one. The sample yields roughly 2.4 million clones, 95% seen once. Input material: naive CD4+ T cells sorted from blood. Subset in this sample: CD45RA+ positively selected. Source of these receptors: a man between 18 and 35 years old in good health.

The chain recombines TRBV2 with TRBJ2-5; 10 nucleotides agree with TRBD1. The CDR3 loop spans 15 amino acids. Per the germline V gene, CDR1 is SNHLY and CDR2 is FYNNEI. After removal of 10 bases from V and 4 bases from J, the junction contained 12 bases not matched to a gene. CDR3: CATPSGTGVPETQYF. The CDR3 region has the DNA TGTGCCACTCCTTCCGGGACAGGGGTCCCAGAGACCCAGTACTTC.

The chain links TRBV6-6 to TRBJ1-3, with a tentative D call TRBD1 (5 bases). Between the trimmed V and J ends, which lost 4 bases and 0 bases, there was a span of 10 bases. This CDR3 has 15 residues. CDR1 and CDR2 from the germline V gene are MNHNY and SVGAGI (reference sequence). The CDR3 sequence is CASSSRQSSGNTIYF. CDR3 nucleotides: TGTGCCAGCAGTTCACGACAGAGCTCTGGAAACACCATATATTTT.

The chain's CDR3 is CASSSRTGLNTEAFF. The CDR3 bases are TGTGCCAGCAGTTCGAGGACAGGCCTGAACACTGAAGCTTTCTTT. The rearrangement links TRBV6-1 to TRBJ1-1, with 7 bases fitting TRBD1. V was pared by 5 bases and J by 0 bases, with 6 bases of the junction left unmatched. Germline values: CDR1 MNHNS, CDR2 SASEGT. The length of the CDR3 is 15 residues.

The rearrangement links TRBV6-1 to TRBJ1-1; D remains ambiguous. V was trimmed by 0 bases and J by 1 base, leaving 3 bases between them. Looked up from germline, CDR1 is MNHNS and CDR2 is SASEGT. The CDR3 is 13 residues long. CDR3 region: CASSEAENTEAFF. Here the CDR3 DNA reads TGTGCCAGCAGTGAAGCGGAGAACACTGAAGCTTTCTTT.

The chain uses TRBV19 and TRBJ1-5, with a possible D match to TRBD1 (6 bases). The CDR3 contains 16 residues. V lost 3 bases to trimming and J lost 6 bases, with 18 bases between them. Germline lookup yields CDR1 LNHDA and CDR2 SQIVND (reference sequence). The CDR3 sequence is CASSILGGALSQPQHF. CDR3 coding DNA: TGTGCCAGTAGTATCTTAGGGGGGGCTCTCAGTCAGCCCCAGCATTTT.

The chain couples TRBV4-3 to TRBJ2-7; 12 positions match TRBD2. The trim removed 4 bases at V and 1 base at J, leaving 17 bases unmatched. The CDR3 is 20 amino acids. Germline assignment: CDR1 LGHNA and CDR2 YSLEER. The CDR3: CASSLPRGGLAGEMSYEQYF. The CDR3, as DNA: TGCGCCAGCAGCCTACCAAGGGGGGGACTAGCGGGCGAGATGTCCTACGAGCAGTACTTC.

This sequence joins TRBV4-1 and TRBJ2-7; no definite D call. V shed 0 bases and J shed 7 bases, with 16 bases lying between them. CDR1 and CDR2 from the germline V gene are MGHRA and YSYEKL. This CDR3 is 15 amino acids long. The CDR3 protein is CASSQDPLGSLEQYF. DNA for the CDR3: TGCGCCAGCAGCCAAGATCCTCTAGGGTCTTTGGAGCAGTACTTC.

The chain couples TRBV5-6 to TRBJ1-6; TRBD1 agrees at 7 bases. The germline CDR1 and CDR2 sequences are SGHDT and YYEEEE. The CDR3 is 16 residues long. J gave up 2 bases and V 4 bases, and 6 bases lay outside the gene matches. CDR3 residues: CASSRDRATYNSPLHF. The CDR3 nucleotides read TGTGCCAGCAGCCGCGACAGGGCGACCTATAATTCACCCCTCCACTTT.

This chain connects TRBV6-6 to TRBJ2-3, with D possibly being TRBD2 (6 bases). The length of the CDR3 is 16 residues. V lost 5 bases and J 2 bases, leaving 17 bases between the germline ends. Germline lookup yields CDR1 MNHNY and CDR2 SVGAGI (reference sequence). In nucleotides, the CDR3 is TGTGCCAGCAGTCCCTACCCGGGACTCTCCACAGATACGCAGTATTTT. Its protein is CASSPYPGLSTDTQYF.

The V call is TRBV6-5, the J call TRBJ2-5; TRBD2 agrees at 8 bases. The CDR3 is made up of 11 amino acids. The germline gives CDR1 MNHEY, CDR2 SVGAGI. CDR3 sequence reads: CASGGPRTQYF. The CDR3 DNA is TGTGCAAGCGGGGGTCCAAGGACCCAGTACTTC.

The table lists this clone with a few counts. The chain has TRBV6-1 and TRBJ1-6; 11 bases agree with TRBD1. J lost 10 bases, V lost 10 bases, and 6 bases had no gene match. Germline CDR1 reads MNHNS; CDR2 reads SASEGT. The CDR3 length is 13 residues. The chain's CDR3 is CATEGQGESPLHF. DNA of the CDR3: TGTGCCACCGAGGGACAGGGGGAATCACCCCTCCACTTT.

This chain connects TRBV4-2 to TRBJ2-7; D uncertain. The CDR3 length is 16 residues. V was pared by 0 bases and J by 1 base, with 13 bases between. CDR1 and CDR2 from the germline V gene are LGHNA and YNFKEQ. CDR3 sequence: CASSQDWMGGSYEQYF. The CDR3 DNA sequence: TGTGCCAGCAGCCAAGATTGGATGGGTGGGTCCTACGAGCAGTACTTC.

CDR3 loop: CATTGTGGSPLHF. The CDR3 region has the DNA TGTGCCACCACCGGGACAGGGGGCTCACCCCTCCACTTT. The chain carries TRBV2 and TRBJ1-6; TRBD1 agrees at 12 bases. In germline, CDR1 is SNHLY, CDR2 FYNNEI. The CDR3 totals 13 residues. The V and J ends lost 10 bases and 10 bases, in that order; junction bases with no gene match: 5.

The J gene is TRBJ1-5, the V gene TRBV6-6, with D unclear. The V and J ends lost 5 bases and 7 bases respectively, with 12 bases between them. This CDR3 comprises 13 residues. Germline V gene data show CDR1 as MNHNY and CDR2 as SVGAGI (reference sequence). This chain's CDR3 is CASSQVGGQPQHF. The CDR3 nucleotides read TGTGCCAGCAGTCAAGTTGGCGGCCAGCCCCAGCATTTT.

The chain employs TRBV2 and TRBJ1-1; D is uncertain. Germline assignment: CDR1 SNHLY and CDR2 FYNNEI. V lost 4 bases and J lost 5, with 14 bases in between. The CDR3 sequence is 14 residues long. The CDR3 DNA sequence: TGTGCCAGCAGTGCTGGTCCGCCCAGGACTGAAGCTTTCTTT. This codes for CASSAGPPRTEAFF.

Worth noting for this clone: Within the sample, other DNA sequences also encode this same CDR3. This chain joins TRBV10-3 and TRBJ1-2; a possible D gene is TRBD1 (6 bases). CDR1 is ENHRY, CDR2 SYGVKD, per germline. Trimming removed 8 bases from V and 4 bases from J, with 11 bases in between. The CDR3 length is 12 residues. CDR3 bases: TGTGCCATCTCCCCACAGGGCTATGGCTACACCTTC. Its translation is CAISPQGYGYTF.

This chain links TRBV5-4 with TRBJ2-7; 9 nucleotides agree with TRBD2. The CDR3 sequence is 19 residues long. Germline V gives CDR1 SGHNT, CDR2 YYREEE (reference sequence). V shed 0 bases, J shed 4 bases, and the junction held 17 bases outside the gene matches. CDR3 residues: CASSLDSSGASGIRYEQYF. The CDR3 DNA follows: TGTGCCAGCAGCTTGGATTCGTCTGGGGCTAGCGGGATACGTTACGAGCAGTACTTC.

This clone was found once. The CDR3 reads CASSVEASSGELFF. As DNA, the CDR3 is TGTGCCAGCAGCGTAGAAGCCTCTTCCGGGGAGCTGTTTTTT. The gene calls are TRBV9 and TRBJ2-2; D uncertain. From germline, CDR1 is SGDLS and CDR2 YYNGEE. V lost 0 bases to trimming and J lost 6 bases, with 9 bases between them. The CDR3 length is 14 residues.

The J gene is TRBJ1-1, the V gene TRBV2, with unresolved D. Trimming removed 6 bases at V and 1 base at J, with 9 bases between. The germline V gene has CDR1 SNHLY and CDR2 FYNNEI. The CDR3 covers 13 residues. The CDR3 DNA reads TGTGCCAGCAGCTACGCTTCGAACACTGAAGCTTTCTTT. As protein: CASSYASNTEAFF.

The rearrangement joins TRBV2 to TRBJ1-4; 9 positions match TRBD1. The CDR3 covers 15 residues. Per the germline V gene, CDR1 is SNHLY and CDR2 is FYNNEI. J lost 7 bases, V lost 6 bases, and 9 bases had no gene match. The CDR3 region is CASRRQGGAVEKLFF. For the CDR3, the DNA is TGTGCCAGCAGAAGACAGGGGGGGGCGGTTGAAAAACTGTTTTTT.

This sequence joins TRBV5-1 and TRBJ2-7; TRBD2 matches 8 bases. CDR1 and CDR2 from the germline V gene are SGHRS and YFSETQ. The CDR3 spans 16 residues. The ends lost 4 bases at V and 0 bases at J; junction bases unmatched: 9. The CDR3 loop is CASSHPSGLSSYEQYF. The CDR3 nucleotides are TGCGCCAGCAGCCACCCTAGCGGGCTGAGCTCCTACGAGCAGTACTTC.

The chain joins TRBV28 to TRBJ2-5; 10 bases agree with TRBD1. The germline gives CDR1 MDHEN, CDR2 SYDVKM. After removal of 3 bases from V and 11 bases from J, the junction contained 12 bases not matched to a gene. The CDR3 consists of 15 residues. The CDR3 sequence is CASSFGDRGPTWQYF. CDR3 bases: TGTGCCAGCAGTTTTGGTGACAGGGGGCCAACCTGGCAGTACTTC.

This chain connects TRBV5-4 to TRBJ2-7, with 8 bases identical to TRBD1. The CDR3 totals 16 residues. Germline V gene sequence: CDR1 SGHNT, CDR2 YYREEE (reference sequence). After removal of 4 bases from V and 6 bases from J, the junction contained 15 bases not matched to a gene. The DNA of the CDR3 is TGTGCCAGCAGCCTCAAGCAAGGACAGGGTCCTCGCGAGCAGTACTTC. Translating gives CASSLKQGQGPREQYF. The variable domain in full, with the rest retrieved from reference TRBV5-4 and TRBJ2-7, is ETGVTQSPTHLIKTRGQQVTLRCSSQSGHNTVSWYQQALGQGPQFIFQYYREEENGRGNFPPRFSGLQFPNYSSELNVNALELDDSALYLCASSLKQGQGPREQYFGPGTRLTVT.

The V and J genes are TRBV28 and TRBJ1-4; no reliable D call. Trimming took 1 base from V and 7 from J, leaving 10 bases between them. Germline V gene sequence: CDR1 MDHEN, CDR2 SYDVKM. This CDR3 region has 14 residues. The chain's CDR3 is CASSLYAQSEKLFF. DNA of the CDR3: TGTGCCAGCAGTTTATACGCGCAAAGTGAAAAACTGTTTTTT. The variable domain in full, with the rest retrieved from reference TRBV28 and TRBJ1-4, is DVKVTQSSRYLVKRTGEKVFLECVQDMDHENMFWYRQDPGLGLRLIYFSYDVKMKEKGDIPEGYSVSREKKERFSLILESASTNQTSMYLCASSLYAQSEKLFFGSGTQLSVL.

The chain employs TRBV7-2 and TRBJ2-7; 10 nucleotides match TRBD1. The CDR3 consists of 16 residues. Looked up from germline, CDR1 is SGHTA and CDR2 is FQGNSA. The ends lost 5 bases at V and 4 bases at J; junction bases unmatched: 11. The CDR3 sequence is CASSPGRGQGLYEQYF. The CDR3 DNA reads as TGTGCCAGCAGCCCGGGGAGGGGACAGGGGTTATACGAGCAGTACTTC.

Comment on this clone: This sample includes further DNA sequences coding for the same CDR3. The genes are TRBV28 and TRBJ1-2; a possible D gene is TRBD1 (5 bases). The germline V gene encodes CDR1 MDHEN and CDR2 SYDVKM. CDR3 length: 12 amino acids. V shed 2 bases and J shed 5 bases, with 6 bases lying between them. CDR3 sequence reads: CASSLQGYGYTF. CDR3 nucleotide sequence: TGTGCCAGCAGTTTACAGGGATATGGCTACACCTTC.

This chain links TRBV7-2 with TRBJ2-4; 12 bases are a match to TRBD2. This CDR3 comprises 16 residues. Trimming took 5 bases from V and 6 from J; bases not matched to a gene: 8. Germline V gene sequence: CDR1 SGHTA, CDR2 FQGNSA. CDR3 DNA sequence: TGTGCCAGCAGCATTAGCACGGGACTAGCGGGAAACATTCAGTACTTC. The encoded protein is CASSISTGLAGNIQYF.

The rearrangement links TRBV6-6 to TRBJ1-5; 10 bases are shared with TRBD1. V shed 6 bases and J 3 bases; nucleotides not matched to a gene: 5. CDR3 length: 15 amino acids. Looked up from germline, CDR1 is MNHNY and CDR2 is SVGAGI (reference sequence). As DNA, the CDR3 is TGTGCCAGCAGCTCGGGACAGGGGTACAATCAGCCCCAGCATTTT. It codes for CASSSGQGYNQPQHF.

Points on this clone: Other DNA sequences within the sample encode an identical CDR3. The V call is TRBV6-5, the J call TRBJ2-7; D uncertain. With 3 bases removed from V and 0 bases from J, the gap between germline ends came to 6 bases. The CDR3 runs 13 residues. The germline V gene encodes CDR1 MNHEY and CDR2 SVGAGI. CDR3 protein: CASSYGLSYEQYF. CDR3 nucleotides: TGTGCCAGCAGTTATGGTCTCTCCTACGAGCAGTACTTC.

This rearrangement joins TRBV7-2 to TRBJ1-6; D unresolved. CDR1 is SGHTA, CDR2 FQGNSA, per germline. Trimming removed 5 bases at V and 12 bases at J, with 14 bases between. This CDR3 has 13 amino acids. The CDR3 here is CASSPIPEGPLHF. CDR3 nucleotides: TGTGCCAGCAGCCCCATCCCCGAAGGACCCCTCCACTTT.